The present T cell receptor beta chain was sequenced within a study of blood T cell repertoires in COVID-19. Overall study context: The United States, Italy and Spain provided the acute and convalescent COVID-19 samples. T cells, B-cell-depleted T cells, or PBMCs provided the cDNA or gDNA that served as material.

The CDR3 spans 15 residues. Germline CDR1 SGDLS, CDR2 YYNGEE. Trimming cost V 3 bases and J 5 bases; bases outside gene matches: 5. Per the original methods: Amplification with reference gene primers provided the estimates of nucleated cell counts. The method was immunoSEQ multiplex PCR; TCRdb's version includes in-frame clones alone and lacks a portion of them. For V, J and clone size, that table is used; D and trimming come from the DNA. This table holds about 280,000 clones, approximately 86% found once. The sample taken for sequencing was peripheral blood. V and J are TRBV9 and TRBJ1-1, with 12 bases fitting TRBD1. The clonotype was recovered from a man in his forties with active or convalescent COVID-19. The CDR3 sequence is CASSGGQGARTEAFF. The CDR3 DNA is TGTGCCAGCAGCGGGGGACAGGGGGCGCGGACTGAAGCTTTCTTT.